The 16 T cell receptor beta chains below come from one sample, sequenced in a study of T cell repertoires in aging, cancer and after chemotherapy. TCR beta rearrangements were amplified from peripheral blood genomic DNA. Multiplex touch-down PCR with TRB-A/B primers amplified rearranged V-D-J TRB sequences. One entry per CDR3 protein, called by TCRdb with MiXCR from the multiplex PCR reads. The sample shows some 2,900 distinct CDR3 sequences, approximately 24% of them seen only once. The material sequenced was blood. The receptor source for this set is a human donor with a solid tumor.

This clonotype was seen more than once but under ten times. V usage is TRBV12-3 or TRBV12-4 and J usage is TRBJ1-1; 7 nucleotides agree with TRBD1. The CDR3 loop spans 14 amino acids. The trim removed 5 bases at V and 5 bases at J, leaving 8 bases unmatched. The CDR3 sequence: CASSDRVWRTEAFF. The CDR3 DNA reads as TGTGCCAGCAGTGACAGGGTTTGGAGGACTGAAGCTTTCTTT.

On this clonotype: With a much larger clone just one base away, this may be a read error. The chain employs TRBV7-2 and TRBJ2-5; TRBD2 matches at 8 bases. Germline V gene sequence: CDR1 SGHTA, CDR2 FQGNSA. V was pared by 5 bases and J by 4 bases, with 3 bases of the junction left unmatched. This CDR3 has 13 residues. The CDR3 loop is CASSPGGGETQYF. Written as DNA, the CDR3 is TGTGCCAGCAGCCCCGGGGGGGGAGAGACCCAGTACTTC.

The table lists this clonotype with a few counts. The V gene is TRBV4-3, the J gene TRBJ2-3, with 8 positions matching TRBD1. Trimming cost V 1 base and J 3 bases; bases outside gene matches: 9. The CDR3 totals 17 residues. The germline V gene has CDR1 LGHNA and CDR2 YSLEER. In DNA form, the CDR3 reads TGCGCCAGCAGCCAAGGCCGGACAGGGTTAGGGACAGATACGCAGTATTTT. As protein: CASSQGRTGLGTDTQYF.

This clonotype came up once. J is TRBJ2-5 and V is TRBV6-5, with 7 bases matching TRBD1. The V and J ends lost 5 bases and 7 bases, in that order; junction bases with no gene match: 7. CDR3 length: 13 residues. Looked up from germline, CDR1 is MNHEY and CDR2 is SVGAGI. The CDR3 spells CASSHRDRGTQYF. CDR3 in DNA: TGTGCCAGCAGTCACCGGGACAGAGGGACCCAGTACTTC.

This clonotype was detected a few times. The V call is TRBV5-5, the J call TRBJ2-1; D gene uncertain. V gave up 4 bases and J gave up 6 bases, with 17 bases separating them. Germline CDR1 SGHKS, CDR2 YYEKEE (reference sequence). The CDR3 sequence is 15 residues long. In nucleotides, the CDR3 is TGTGCCAGCAGCCGCAGGATTGGGTCAGGCAATGAGCAGTTCTTC. This encodes CASSRRIGSGNEQFF. Variable domain in full (rest from reference TRBV5-5 and TRBJ2-1): DAGVTQSPTHLIKTRGQQVTLRCSPISGHKSVSWYQQVLGQGPQFIFQYYEKEERGRGNFPDRFSARQFPNYSSELNVNALLLGDSALYLCASSRRIGSGNEQFFGPGTRLTVL.

The J gene is TRBJ1-1, the V gene TRBV18; 8 nucleotides align to TRBD1. V gave up 4 bases and J gave up 0 bases; unmatched junction bases: 4. The CDR3 has 15 residues. CDR1 is KGHSH, CDR2 LQKENI, per germline. CDR3 amino acids: CASSRQGSMNTEAFF. CDR3 bases: TGTGCCAGCTCACGACAGGGGAGTATGAACACTGAAGCTTTCTTT.

The rearrangement joins TRBV6-2 or TRBV6-3 to TRBJ1-1; a weak D match, TRBD1 (5 bases). Trimming removed 7 bases at V and 0 bases at J, with 18 bases between. CDR1 MNHEY and CDR2 SVGEGT come from the germline V gene. The CDR3 totals 16 residues. CDR3 bases: TGTGCCAGCAACTTTCTCCGGGGACCTGTGAACACTGAAGCTTTCTTT. Translating it yields CASNFLRGPVNTEAFF.

By share of the sample, this clonotype is large. CDR3 region: CSVVGIQGPDTQYF. The CDR3 DNA sequence: TGCAGCGTTGTCGGGATCCAGGGCCCAGATACGCAGTATTTT. The V and J genes are TRBV29-1 and TRBJ2-3; D is possibly TRBD1 or TRBD2 (5 bases each). The CDR3 has 14 amino acids. Trimming shortened V by 4 bases and J by 4 bases, and 15 bases separated the two germline ends. CDR1 is SQVTM and CDR2 is ANQGSEA in the germline V gene.

This clonotype was counted only a few times. The V call is TRBV6-1, the J call TRBJ2-7, with 11 bases fitting TRBD1. V was pared by 8 bases and J by 3 bases, with 6 bases of the junction left unmatched. CDR1 MNHNS and CDR2 SASEGT come from the germline V gene. CDR3 size: 14 residues. DNA of the CDR3: TGTGCCAGCGGGCCCGGGACAGGGGGCTACGAGCAGTACTTC. It translates to CASGPGTGGYEQYF.

By proportion, this clonotype is medium-sized (0.01 to 0.1%). The CDR3 DNA is TGTGCCACCCGGGGGGGCATAGATACGCAGTATTTT. Translated, it gives CATRGGIDTQYF. The gene calls are TRBV7-2 and TRBJ2-3; 8 nucleotides match TRBD2. This CDR3 region has 12 residues. CDR1 SGHTA and CDR2 FQGNSA come from the germline V gene. Trimming took 10 bases from V and 5 from J; bases not matched to a gene: 5.

This clonotype is large by share. This chain uses TRBV20-1 with TRBJ1-2, with no clear D. The CDR3 covers 11 residues. Germline CDR1 and CDR2: DFQATT and SNEGSKA (reference sequence). Trimming removed 6 bases at V and 8 bases at J, with 13 bases between. The CDR3 DNA reads TGCAGTGCCCTCGGTGGCAGCGGCTACACCTTC. Amino acids: CSALGGSGYTF.

This clonotype was seen only a few times. The chain is built from TRBV20-1 and TRBJ1-2, with 9 bases matching TRBD1. The CDR3 is made up of 13 amino acids. With V trimmed by 5 bases and J by 7 bases, 8 bases remained unmatched. CDR1 is DFQATT and CDR2 is SNEGSKA in the germline V gene (reference sequence). The CDR3 DNA sequence: TGCAGTGCTTTTACAGGGGGCAAGGTTGGCTACACCTTC. Encoded protein: CSAFTGGKVGYTF.

This clonotype is labeled medium-sized. The chain recombines TRBV6-5 with TRBJ1-5; D is ambiguous. In germline, CDR1 is MNHEY, CDR2 SVGAGI. This CDR3 region has 15 residues. Trimming pared 6 bases from V and 5 bases from J, leaving 17 bases between. CDR3 sequence: CASSPTTLAYQPQHF. The CDR3 bases are TGTGCCAGCAGCCCAACTACGCTAGCATATCAGCCCCAGCATTTT.

This clonotype was observed a single time. The CDR3 nucleotides are TGTGCCAGCAGCCCCGCCACAGGGGGCGTCTATGGCTACACCTTC. This codes for CASSPATGGVYGYTF. The chain carries TRBV11-3 and TRBJ1-2; 9 positions agree with TRBD1. The germline gives CDR1 SGHNT, CDR2 YENEEA. With V trimmed by 5 bases and J by 4 bases, 8 bases remained unmatched. There are 15 residues in the CDR3.

This clonotype is medium-sized (0.01 to 0.1%) in the sample. CDR3 DNA sequence: TGTGCCAGCAGCTTGGCCGAACCTCCTCTAGCGGGGGTCTACTCCTACAATGAGCAGTTCTTC. Amino acids: CASSLAEPPLAGVYSYNEQFF. The chain employs TRBV7-2 and TRBJ2-1; 10 bases line up with TRBD2. Germline loops: CDR1 SGHTA, CDR2 FQGNSA. The ends lost 3 bases at V and 0 bases at J; junction bases unmatched: 17. The CDR3 runs to 21 residues.

This clonotype came up a few times. This sequence joins TRBV6-5 and TRBJ1-1, with D uncertain. Germline V gene sequence: CDR1 MNHEY, CDR2 SVGAGI. The V gene lost 8 bases and the J gene lost 4 bases, with 26 bases spanning the gap. The CDR3 runs 17 residues. CDR3 coding DNA: TGTGCCAGCTCTCCCCCGGGCGGGGTAGGATTAGGCACTGAAGCTTTCTTT. Its protein product is CASSPPGGVGLGTEAFF.